Below, 27 T cell receptor beta chains from the same sample are listed, as sequenced in a study of blood T cells in healthy people across ages (dated by TCRdb to the mid-2010s). Library creation used 5' RACE. The sequencer was an Illumina HiSeq 2500. The second PCR ran for about 7 to 11 cycles and used a J-beta primer mix along with a sample-barcoded 5' primer. TCRdb itself trimmed the public reads at Q25 with fastp, ran MiXCR and retained productive beta chains. Each CDR3 protein appears once, grouped with its most common genes and DNA. A total of approximately 790,000 distinct CDR3 sequences appear in this sample, 62% of them only once. The top ten clones comprise around a quarter of the sample. Source material: blood. The receptor set was obtained from a man aged 25-45 years in good health.

This clonotype was observed a handful of times. The gene calls are TRBV20-1 and TRBJ2-5; perhaps TRBD2 as D (5 bases). V was pared by 5 bases and J by 10 bases, with 17 bases between. Germline CDR1 reads DFQATT; CDR2 reads SNEGSKA (reference sequence). This CDR3 region has 12 residues. The CDR3 bases are TGCAGTGCTGCCGGGATCTTAGAGGGCCAGTACTTC. Its translation is CSAAGILEGQYF.

The chain combines TRBV12-3 or TRBV12-4 with TRBJ2-3, with D maybe TRBD1 (6 bases). This CDR3 is built from 15 residues. Trimming took 5 bases from V and 1 from J, leaving 13 bases between them. CDR3: CASSQMGAGTDTQYF. CDR3 coding DNA: TGTGCCAGCAGTCAGATGGGGGCGGGCACAGATACGCAGTATTTT.

The table lists this clonotype with a few counts. The rearrangement uses TRBV7-2 and TRBJ2-7; possible D gene TRBD1, 5 bases. Germline CDR1 is SGHTA and CDR2 is FQGNSA. The CDR3 runs 14 residues. Trimming took off 2 bases at V and 6 bases at J, with 14 bases between the two ends. The CDR3 sequence is CASSLNGAVSEQYF. DNA for the CDR3: TGTGCCAGCAGCTTAAATGGGGCGGTATCCGAGCAGTACTTC. The variable domain in full, with the rest retrieved from reference TRBV7-2 and TRBJ2-7, is GAGVSQSPSNKVTEKGKDVELRCDPISGHTALYWYRQSLGQGLEFLIYFQGNSAPDKSGLPSDRFSAERTGGSVSTLTIQRTQQEDSAVYLCASSLNGAVSEQYFGPGTRLTVT.

The chain joins TRBV9 to TRBJ1-2; TRBD1 matches 10 bases. Germline V gene sequence: CDR1 SGDLS, CDR2 YYNGEE. The CDR3 is 15 amino acids. After removal of 5 bases from V and 4 bases from J, the junction contained 8 bases not matched to a gene. The CDR3 region is CASSVTGGEGYGYTF. As DNA, the CDR3 is TGTGCCAGCAGTGTGACAGGGGGCGAGGGCTATGGCTACACCTTC.

V is TRBV7-8 and J is TRBJ2-1; 12 bases are a match to TRBD2. This CDR3 has 17 residues. CDR1 is SGHVS, CDR2 FQNEAQ, per germline. Trimming cost V 6 bases and J 0 bases; bases outside gene matches: 6. The CDR3 is CASRRGLAGSSYNEQFF. Written as DNA, the CDR3 is TGTGCCAGCAGACGGGGACTAGCGGGCAGCTCCTACAATGAGCAGTTCTTC.

V gene TRBV19 combines with J gene TRBJ2-1, with D perhaps TRBD2 (6 bases). This CDR3 region has 15 residues. Trimming cost V 3 bases and J 5 bases, with 14 bases left between them. Germline-derived CDR1 and CDR2 are LNHDA and SQIVND (reference sequence). The CDR3 loop reads CASSMAGGSDNEQFF. As DNA, the CDR3 is TGTGCCAGTAGTATGGCCGGAGGGAGCGACAATGAGCAGTTCTTC.

The CDR3 sequence is CSAAEDRSGEQFF. CDR3 coding DNA: TGCAGTGCCGCCGAGGACAGGTCGGGTGAGCAGTTCTTC. The gene calls are TRBV20-1 and TRBJ2-1; TRBD1 aligns across 7 bases. Looked up from germline, CDR1 is DFQATT and CDR2 is SNEGSKA (reference sequence). Germline trimming cut 6 bases from V and 9 bases from J; bases unmatched to any gene: 11. The CDR3 totals 13 residues.

This clonotype was picked up many times. The chain carries TRBV4-2 and TRBJ2-1, with D possibly being TRBD2 (6 bases). Germline V gives CDR1 LGHNA, CDR2 YNFKEQ. CDR3 length equals 17 residues. V lost 0 bases and J lost 8, with 20 bases in between. The CDR3 here is CASSQEASAGRGDEQFF. The CDR3 DNA sequence: TGTGCCAGCAGCCAAGAGGCCTCTGCGGGGAGAGGGGATGAGCAGTTCTTC.

The chain has TRBV6-2 or TRBV6-3 and TRBJ2-3; 8 nucleotides line up with TRBD2. Unmatched junction bases numbered 19, after V lost 6 bases and J lost 2 bases. The germline CDR1 and CDR2 sequences are MNHEY and SVGEGT. The CDR3 sequence is 19 residues long. The CDR3 region is CASRRPSSGAGAFTDTQYF. CDR3 DNA: TGTGCCAGCAGGAGACCCTCAAGTGGAGCGGGGGCCTTCACAGATACGCAGTATTTT.

V is TRBV4-2 and J is TRBJ1-2, with 8 bases fitting TRBD1. The germline CDR1 and CDR2 sequences are LGHNA and YNFKEQ. The CDR3 runs to 15 residues. Trimming at V came to 4 bases and at J to 1 base, leaving 5 bases not matched to a gene. CDR3 loop: CASSPGQGFNYGYTF. DNA of the CDR3: TGTGCCAGCAGCCCCGGACAGGGCTTTAACTATGGCTACACCTTC.

The V call is TRBV20-1, the J call TRBJ1-6; possibly TRBD1 for D (6 bases). Germline loops: CDR1 DFQATT, CDR2 SNEGSKA (reference sequence). V shed 5 bases and J shed 5 bases, with 13 bases lying between them. The CDR3 is 14 residues long. In nucleotides, the CDR3 is TGCAGTGCTTCCAGGGGTGAAGATAATTCACCCCTCCACTTT. Translated: CSASRGEDNSPLHF.

Points on this clonotype: A read error is possible here, since a much larger clone lies one base away. V and J are TRBV4-3 and TRBJ2-6, with D possibly TRBD1 on 6 matching bases. Germline lookup yields CDR1 LGHNA and CDR2 YSLEER. This CDR3 is 16 amino acids long. CDR3 residues: CASSLTQGTGVNVLTF. The DNA for the CDR3 is TGCGCCAGCAGCTTGACTCAGGGGACCGGGGTCAACGTCCTGACTTTC.

The chain has TRBV7-3 and TRBJ2-7; tentative D call: TRBD2 (5 bases). Germline CDR1 reads SGHTA; CDR2 reads FQGTGA. Trimming removed 0 bases at V and 1 base at J, with 16 bases between. The CDR3 sequence is 17 residues long. As DNA, the CDR3 is TGTGCCAGCAGCTTAACCCCCTCTGGTAGCGTATCCTACGAGCAGTACTTC. Its protein product is CASSLTPSGSVSYEQYF.

This clonotype was seen more than once but under ten times. Here the CDR3 reads CASSLAGLESKNIQYF. As DNA, the CDR3 is TGCGCCAGCAGCTTGGCCGGGCTGGAGAGCAAAAACATTCAGTACTTC. V is TRBV5-1 and J is TRBJ2-4; D is unresolved. Trimming cost V 0 bases and J 3 bases, with 13 bases left between them. The CDR3 is made up of 16 amino acids. Looked up from germline, CDR1 is SGHRS and CDR2 is YFSETQ. The variable domain in full, with the rest retrieved from reference TRBV5-1 and TRBJ2-4, is KAGVTQTPRYLIKTRGQQVTLSCSPISGHRSVSWYQQTPGQGLQFLFEYFSETQRNKGNFPGRFSGRQFSNSRSEMNVSTLELGDSALYLCASSLAGLESKNIQYFGAGTRLSVL.

This clonotype has at least ten counts. V and J are TRBV12-3 or TRBV12-4 and TRBJ2-3, with D possibly matching TRBD2 (5 bases). The ends were cut back, 5 bases at V and 1 base at J, with 13 bases in the middle. The CDR3 has 15 amino acids. The CDR3 spells CASSINPAGTDTQYF. Here the CDR3 DNA reads TGTGCCAGCAGTATCAATCCAGCGGGCACAGATACGCAGTATTTT.

The chain has TRBV30 and TRBJ2-5; D perhaps matches TRBD2 (6 bases). The CDR3 consists of 14 residues. The ends were cut back, 1 base at V and 1 base at J, with 10 bases in the middle. Per germline, CDR1 GTSNPN and CDR2 SVGIG (reference sequence). The CDR3 nucleotides read TGTGCCTGGAGTGCGGTAGCGGTCCAAGAGACCCAGTACTTC. Translated: CAWSAVAVQETQYF.

V usage is TRBV5-1 and J usage is TRBJ1-1; 11 bases line up with TRBD1. Germline loops: CDR1 SGHRS, CDR2 YFSETQ. V dropped 4 bases and J dropped 1; count of bases not matched to a gene: 9. CDR3 length: 17 amino acids. This CDR3 reads CASSLSGQGATNTEAFF. The DNA of the CDR3 is TGCGCCAGCAGCCTGTCTGGACAGGGGGCCACGAACACTGAAGCTTTCTTT.

The chain has TRBV7-9 and TRBJ2-4; 14 bases are a match to TRBD2. The CDR3 extends over 16 amino acids. Per germline, CDR1 SEHNR and CDR2 FQNEAQ (reference sequence). V shed 1 base and J 9 bases; nucleotides not matched to a gene: 5. The CDR3 sequence: CASSLGLAGGNTIQYF. The CDR3 DNA sequence: TGTGCCAGCAGCTTAGGACTAGCGGGGGGGAACACCATTCAGTACTTC.

Only one count was recorded for this clonotype. The rearrangement uses TRBV6-5 and TRBJ2-3; D is perhaps TRBD2 (5 bases). The germline CDR1 and CDR2 sequences are MNHEY and SVGAGI. Trimming took 8 bases from V and 2 from J, leaving 14 bases between them. CDR3 length: 14 residues. CDR3 DNA: TGTGCCAGCGCCTCCCAGCGGAACACAGATACGCAGTATTTT. This encodes CASASQRNTDTQYF.

This clonotype appeared a single time. The V call is TRBV27, the J call TRBJ1-6; D is unclear. Germline lookup yields CDR1 MNHEY and CDR2 SMNVEV (reference sequence). The germline V and J ends were trimmed by 3 bases and 5 bases, with 8 bases remaining between them. This CDR3 is built from 14 residues. In DNA form, the CDR3 reads TGTGCCAGCAGTTTCGGGCAGGATAATTCACCCCTCCACTTT. Encoded protein: CASSFGQDNSPLHF.

This clonotype was seen only a few times. V gene TRBV2 combines with J gene TRBJ1-4, with D hard to call. V lost 3 bases and J 11 bases, leaving 4 bases between the germline ends. Germline CDR1 and CDR2: SNHLY and FYNNEI. This CDR3 region has 10 residues. CDR3 DNA sequence: TGTGCCAGCAGTGACCAGAAACTGTTTTTT. This gives the protein CASSDQKLFF.

The chain employs TRBV6-5 and TRBJ1-1; D possibly corresponds to TRBD1 (5 bases). Trimming shortened V by 7 bases and J by 4 bases, and 16 bases separated the two germline ends. Per germline, CDR1 MNHEY and CDR2 SVGAGI. This CDR3 is 14 amino acids long. This chain's CDR3 is CASILMGGSTEAFF. The CDR3 region has the DNA TGTGCCAGCATCCTTATGGGGGGGAGCACTGAAGCTTTCTTT.

This chain connects TRBV4-2 to TRBJ2-1, with D maybe TRBD2 (7 bases). CDR1 LGHNA and CDR2 YNFKEQ come from the germline V gene. V was shortened by 5 bases and J by 7 bases, with 24 bases between the two germline ends. This CDR3 has 17 residues. The CDR3 here is CASSYLLGGGHLNEQFF. DNA for the CDR3: TGTGCCAGCAGCTATTTACTGGGCGGGGGCCATCTAAATGAGCAGTTCTTC.

The chain is built from TRBV15 and TRBJ1-1; no reliable D call. Trimming removed 0 bases at V and 3 bases at J, with 8 bases between. Germline assignment: CDR1 LNHNV and CDR2 YYDKDF (reference sequence). The CDR3 length is 14 residues. CDR3 sequence (DNA): TGTGCCACCAGCAGAGAAACTCAGGACACTGAAGCTTTCTTT. Translating gives CATSRETQDTEAFF.

This clonotype was counted only a few times. V usage is TRBV9 and J usage is TRBJ1-4; 10 nucleotides agree with TRBD1. Germline lookup yields CDR1 SGDLS and CDR2 YYNGEE. J lost 3 bases, V lost 4 bases, and 6 bases had no gene match. The CDR3 consists of 16 residues. The CDR3 spells CASSPPGTGANEKLFF. The CDR3 DNA reads TGTGCCAGCAGCCCACCCGGGACAGGGGCTAATGAAAAACTGTTTTTT.

There are a few counts of this clonotype. V and J are TRBV4-3 and TRBJ2-7, with D tentatively TRBD2 (6 bases). V lost 1 base, J lost 5 bases, and 15 bases lay in between. There are 15 residues in the CDR3. The germline CDR1 and CDR2 sequences are LGHNA and YSLEER. In nucleotides, the CDR3 is TGCGCCAGCAGCCAAGGGCCGGGGGATTTCCACGAGCAGTACTTC. Translated, it gives CASSQGPGDFHEQYF.

This chain uses TRBV15 with TRBJ2-1; 7 bases map to TRBD2. Germline CDR1 and CDR2: LNHNV and YYDKDF (reference sequence). After removal of 3 bases from V and 0 bases from J, the junction contained 2 bases not matched to a gene. The CDR3 extends over 15 amino acids. The DNA of the CDR3 is TGTGCCACCAGCAGCGGGGGGAGCTCCTACAATGAGCAGTTCTTC. This encodes CATSSGGSSYNEQFF.